Each of the 16 T cell receptor beta chains below was sequenced from the same sample in a study of cytomegalovirus exposure and HLA in healthy donors. The PCR was carried out with 60 Vbeta primers and 13 Jbeta primers. Only in-frame clones appear in the TCRdb table, and some are missing; sequencing was by immunoSEQ multiplex PCR. The sample carries some 86,000 clones, about four fifths recorded once. Material: PBMCs. Every receptor here comes from a woman aged 40 to 49 in good health and CMV-seropositive.

The chain couples TRBV10-2 to TRBJ1-1; maybe TRBD1 (5 bases). This CDR3 is 15 amino acids long. V lost 0 bases and J 1 base, leaving 9 bases between the germline ends. Germline assignment: CDR1 WSHSY and CDR2 SAAADI. CDR3 residues: CASSESGGKNTEAFF. The CDR3 nucleotides are TGCGCCAGCAGTGAGTCGGGGGGGAAGAACACTGAAGCTTTCTTT.

The chain is built from TRBV5-4 and TRBJ2-6; no firm D call. Germline V gives CDR1 SGHNT, CDR2 YYREEE (reference sequence). This CDR3 is built from 13 residues. V was clipped by 1 base and J by 3 bases, with 2 bases between them. CDR3 amino acids: CASSLYGANVLTF. The CDR3 DNA follows: TGTGCCAGCAGCTTGTATGGGGCCAACGTCCTGACTTTC.

The rearrangement links TRBV9 to TRBJ2-3; 7 bases fit TRBD2. The V segment lost 3 bases and the J segment 10 bases; nucleotides outside the gene matches: 5. This CDR3 spans 12 amino acids. Germline lookup yields CDR1 SGDLS and CDR2 YYNGEE. The CDR3 is CASSGRLAAQYF. In nucleotides, the CDR3 is TGTGCCAGCAGCGGAAGACTAGCCGCGCAGTATTTT.

The chain recombines TRBV13 with TRBJ2-7; D unclear. The ends were cut back, 5 bases at V and 5 bases at J, with 10 bases in the middle. Looked up from germline, CDR1 is PRHDT and CDR2 is FYEKMQ (reference sequence). The CDR3 sequence is 12 residues long. CDR3 nucleotides: TGTGCCAGCAGCCCCGGTGTAAACGAGCAGTACTTC. This translates into CASSPGVNEQYF.

J is TRBJ2-3 and V is TRBV19; TRBD2 matches at 7 bases. CDR1 is LNHDA, CDR2 SQIVND, per germline (reference sequence). The V gene end was trimmed by 5 bases and the J gene end by 2 bases; junction bases not matched to a gene: 7. The CDR3 is 15 amino acids. The CDR3 nucleotides read TGTGCCAGTAGTTCGGGGGGATTCGTCACAGATACGCAGTATTTT. Encoded protein: CASSSGGFVTDTQYF.

V gene TRBV2 combines with J gene TRBJ2-7; unclear D gene. Trimming took 4 bases from V and 7 from J, leaving 17 bases between them. Germline CDR1 SNHLY, CDR2 FYNNEI. The CDR3 covers 14 residues. CDR3 sequence: CASSATQVVREQYF. The CDR3 nucleotides are TGTGCCAGCAGTGCCACCCAGGTCGTTCGGGAGCAGTACTTC.

This chain uses TRBV5-1 with TRBJ2-1; 15 bases are shared with TRBD2. This CDR3 spans 20 amino acids. V lost 4 bases to trimming and J lost 0 bases; unmatched junction nucleotides: 11. Germline V gene sequence: CDR1 SGHRS, CDR2 YFSETQ. In nucleotides, the CDR3 is TGCGCCAGCAGCCTCGGGACTAGCGGGGGGCTACCCAGCTCCTACAATGAGCAGTTCTTC. Translating it yields CASSLGTSGGLPSSYNEQFF. The whole variable domain, filled in from reference TRBV5-1 and TRBJ2-1, reads KAGVTQTPRYLIKTRGQQVTLSCSPISGHRSVSWYQQTPGQGLQFLFEYFSETQRNKGNFPGRFSGRQFSNSRSEMNVSTLELGDSALYLCASSLGTSGGLPSSYNEQFFGPGTRLTVL.

The V and J genes are TRBV9 and TRBJ1-4; 10 positions agree with TRBD1. Germline assignment: CDR1 SGDLS and CDR2 YYNGEE. The CDR3 has 16 amino acids. V shed 4 bases and J 8 bases; nucleotides not matched to a gene: 11. CDR3 coding DNA: TGTGCCAGCAGCCAACATAGACAGGGGGCAGCCGAAAAACTGTTTTTT. This gives the protein CASSQHRQGAAEKLFF.

The chain employs TRBV7-3 and TRBJ2-3; 8 nucleotides match TRBD2. The CDR3 spans 16 residues. In germline, CDR1 is SGHTA, CDR2 FQGTGA. With V trimmed by 3 bases and J by 3 bases, 8 bases remained unmatched. The CDR3 spells CASSFVGGERTDTQYF. Written as DNA, the CDR3 is TGTGCCAGCAGCTTTGTCGGGGGGGAAAGAACAGATACGCAGTATTTT. Supplemented by reference TRBV7-3 and TRBJ2-3, the full variable domain reads GAGVSQTPSNKVTEKGKYVELRCDPISGHTALYWYRQSLGQGPEFLIYFQGTGAADDSGLPNDRFFAVRPEGSVSTLKIQRTERGDSAVYLCASSFVGGERTDTQYFGPGTRLTVL.

The genes are TRBV9 and TRBJ1-1; 7 bases agree with TRBD1. The trim removed 4 bases at V and 4 bases at J, leaving 10 bases unmatched. Germline-derived CDR1 and CDR2 are SGDLS and YYNGEE. The CDR3 length is 15 residues. In DNA, the CDR3 is TGTGCCAGCAGCCCCTGGGACAGCAAGGGCACTGAAGCTTTCTTT. The encoded protein is CASSPWDSKGTEAFF.

In regard to this clone: The junction does not match germline at one end; this may be a read error. The chain has TRBV11-3 and TRBJ2-3, with D unclear. The CDR3 loop spans 13 amino acids. The germline V gene encodes CDR1 SGHNT and CDR2 YENEEA. CDR3 loop: CASSLDLTDTQYF. CDR3 bases: TGTGCCAGCAGCCTAGACCTCACAGATACGCAGTATTTT.

The table lists this clone with a count of one. This chain connects TRBV5-1 to TRBJ2-1, with TRBD1 matching over 11 bases. CDR3 length equals 15 residues. Germline CDR1 is SGHRS and CDR2 is YFSETQ. The junction had 5 bases not matched to a gene; V was cut back by 4 bases and J by 5 bases. The CDR3 bases are TGCGCCAGCAGCGCCGGGACAGGGGGTAACAATGAGCAGTTCTTC. It translates to CASSAGTGGNNEQFF.

This chain uses TRBV2 with TRBJ2-4; 9 nucleotides agree with TRBD2. The CDR3 is 16 residues long. J was trimmed by 4 bases and V by 8 bases; bases with no gene match: 12. Germline V gives CDR1 SNHLY, CDR2 FYNNEI. The CDR3 DNA follows: TGTGCCAGCGTGTCCTTAGCGGGAGACGCGAAAAACATTCAGTACTTC. This codes for CASVSLAGDAKNIQYF.

This rearrangement joins TRBV7-9 to TRBJ1-1; the D gene is possibly TRBD1 (5 bases). V was pared by 4 bases and J by 5 bases, with 14 bases between. The CDR3 is made up of 14 amino acids. The germline V gene has CDR1 SEHNR and CDR2 FQNEAQ (reference sequence). The CDR3 spells CASSSSGGETEAFF. Written as DNA, the CDR3 is TGTGCCAGCAGCTCTTCCGGGGGAGAGACTGAAGCTTTCTTT.

The chain links TRBV21-1 to TRBJ2-2; no check of the table's D call, TRBD1, against the DNA was made. TRBV21-1 is given as a pseudogene. The CDR3 consists of 17 residues. The CDR3, as DNA: TGTGCCAGCAGCAAAGAGGGACAGGGCCAAACAGTACGGGAGCTGTTTTTT. Residues: CASSKEGQGQTVRELFF.

The chain employs TRBV6-1 and TRBJ1-2; D is possibly TRBD1 (5 bases). Trimming took off 3 bases at V and 5 bases at J, with 13 bases between the two ends. The CDR3 is made up of 14 amino acids. Germline V gene data show CDR1 as MNHNS and CDR2 as SASEGT. The CDR3 loop is CASSDLSGLYGYTF. The CDR3 coding sequence is TGTGCCAGCAGTGATCTGTCAGGGCTATATGGCTACACCTTC.